The rows below give T cell receptor beta chains drawn from one sample of a study of shared clonotypes between healthy human individuals. The table came from immunoSEQ multiplex PCR; TCRdb's copy has only in-frame clones and leaves some out. The data show about 1 million clones, more than 65% seen once. Sequencing was performed on memory CD4+ T cells sorted from blood. The receptors were gathered from a man aged 18 to 35 in good health. Both conserved end residues are part of each CDR3. A D gene is named only where the DNA matches it firmly. Expanded clones get a size class; other rows say once, few or many, or leave the size out.

V gene	D gene	J gene	clone size	CDR3 DNA	CDR3 protein
TRBV7-9	NA	TRBJ2-6	NA	TGTGCCAGCAGCTTAGGGCAGTCGTTGAACGTCCTGACTTTC	CASSLGQSLNVLTF
TRBV6-5	NA	TRBJ2-3	once	TGTGCCACTCGTGAGGGTACAGATACGCAGTATTTT	CATREGTDTQYF
TRBV6-1	TRBD1	TRBJ1-6	few	TGTGCCAGCAGATACACAGGGGTTGGTTCACCCCTCCACTTT	CASRYTGVGSPLHF
TRBV15	NA	TRBJ2-5	NA	TGTGCCACCAGCAGAGATTATGAGACCCAGTACTTC	CATSRDYETQYF
TRBV30	NA	TRBJ1-2	few	TGTGCCTGGAGTCCGGATGGCTATGGCTACACCTTC	CAWSPDGYGYTF
TRBV10-2	NA	TRBJ1-5	NA	TGCGCCAGCAGTGAGGGGGTCAAAAATCAGCCCCAGCATTTT	CASSEGVKNQPQHF
TRBV15	TRBD2	TRBJ2-1	NA	TGTGCCACCAGCAGAGTGGCTAGCGGGAGGGCCAGGAATGAGCAGTTCTTC	CATSRVASGRARNEQFF
TRBV1	NA	TRBJ1-2	NA	TGCACCAGCAGACCCGTGTTTGTCCCCGGGCCTCACTCGAACTATGGCTACACCTTC	CTSRPVFVPGPHSNYGYTF
TRBV14	NA	TRBJ2-6	once	NA	CASSQVGTGANVLTF
TRBV19	NA	TRBJ2-4	NA	TGTGCCAGTAGTATCAGGTTGGATAACATTCAGTACTTC	CASSIRLDNIQYF
TRBV19	NA	TRBJ2-3	once	TGTGCCAGTAGTATGGGGCGGCAACGCACAGATACGCAGTATTTT	CASSMGRQRTDTQYF
TRBV4-1	NA	TRBJ1-3	NA	TGCGCCAGCAGCCAAGAAAGTACCCCTCCCTCTGGAAACACCATATATTTT	CASSQESTPPSGNTIYF
TRBV7-2	TRBD1	TRBJ2-3	NA	TGTGCCAGCAGCCCGGGACAGTTAGATACGCAGTATTTT	CASSPGQLDTQYF
TRBV19	NA	TRBJ1-2	NA	TGTGCCAGTTCCTATAGGGAGGGGCATGGCTACACCTTC	CASSYREGHGYTF
TRBV9	NA	TRBJ1-4	NA	TGTGCCAGCACTACAGGACTTACTGCAACTAATGAAAAACTGTTTTTT	CASTTGLTATNEKLFF
TRBV6-1	NA	TRBJ1-1	NA	TGTGCCAGCAGTGACACAGGGAGCACTGAAGCTTTCTTT	CASSDTGSTEAFF
TRBV7-9	NA	TRBJ2-1	NA	TGTGCCAGCAGCTTAGGTCCTAGGGACAATGAGCAGTTCTTC	CASSLGPRDNEQFF
TRBV5-1	TRBD1	TRBJ2-6	NA	TGCGCCAGCAGCTTTCGACCGTCCGGGACAGGGTCCTCTGGGGCCAACGTCCTGACTTTC	CASSFRPSGTGSSGANVLTF
TRBV11-2	NA	TRBJ1-4	NA	TGTGCCAGCAGCTCCCGGGAGATTAATGAAAAACTGTTTTTT	CASSSREINEKLFF